The 32 T cell receptor beta chains below all came from one sample that was sequenced in a study of cytomegalovirus exposure and HLA in healthy donors. Libraries were prepared by immunoSEQ multiplex PCR; TCRdb keeps only in-frame clonotypes and omits some of them. The repertoire has under 65,000 clones, 85% to 95% of them found once; the top ten carry approximately 6%. Source material: PBMCs. All receptors derive from a woman younger than 35 in good health and CMV-seropositive.

The chain links TRBV9 to TRBJ2-2, with TRBD2 matching 8 bases. Germline V lookup: CDR1 SGDLS, CDR2 YYNGEE. The CDR3 totals 16 residues. The J segment lost 1 base and the V segment lost 0 bases, leaving 2 bases of the junction unmatched. The CDR3 bases are TGTGCCAGCAGCGTAGTTAGCGGGGTGAACACCGGGGAGCTGTTTTTT. This codes for CASSVVSGVNTGELFF.

This chain links TRBV9 with TRBJ1-3; D is unclear. Germline V gene lookup returns CDR1 SGDLS and CDR2 YYNGEE. Trimming pared 0 bases from V and 0 bases from J, leaving 13 bases between. The CDR3 length is 17 residues. The CDR3: CASSVGVRGVSGNTIYF. CDR3 DNA sequence: TGTGCCAGCAGCGTAGGTGTCCGGGGAGTCTCTGGAAACACCATATATTTT.

The chain couples TRBV5-1 to TRBJ2-3; 8 bases line up with TRBD1. The CDR3 has 17 amino acids. V was pared by 2 bases and J by 0 bases, with 8 bases of the junction left unmatched. From germline, CDR1 is SGHRS and CDR2 YFSETQ. CDR3 nucleotide sequence: TGCGCCAGCAGCTTACAGGGGGTAACATCCAGCACAGATACGCAGTATTTT. Translating gives CASSLQGVTSSTDTQYF.

The rearrangement links TRBV7-9 to TRBJ2-7, with D possibly TRBD1 on 8 matching bases. The CDR3 is 19 amino acids. Trimming left V 4 bases short and J 2 bases short, with 27 bases between. Germline V gene lookup returns CDR1 SEHNR and CDR2 FQNEAQ (reference sequence). The CDR3 loop is CASSSLRTGRREPPYEQYF. The CDR3 DNA follows: TGTGCCAGCAGCTCTCTCCGGACAGGGAGGCGGGAGCCTCCCTACGAGCAGTACTTC.

The chain is built from TRBV9 and TRBJ2-7; D may be TRBD2 (5 bases). Germline V gives CDR1 SGDLS, CDR2 YYNGEE. Trimming left V 3 bases short and J 0 bases short, with 13 bases between. CDR3 size: 15 residues. CDR3 residues: CASSAEDGGSYEQYF. DNA of the CDR3: TGTGCCAGCAGCGCCGAGGACGGAGGCTCCTACGAGCAGTACTTC. The whole variable domain, filled in from reference TRBV9 and TRBJ2-7, reads DSGVTQTPKHLITATGQRVTLRCSPRSGDLSVYWYQQSLDQGLQFLIQYYNGEERAKGNILERFSAQQFPDLHSELNLSSLELGDSALYFCASSAEDGGSYEQYFGPGTRLTVT.

The J gene is TRBJ1-1, the V gene TRBV28; weak D call: TRBD1 (5 bases). Germline CDR1 is MDHEN and CDR2 is SYDVKM. The CDR3 has 15 amino acids. V was cut by 0 bases and J by 0 bases, with 8 bases left in between. CDR3 in DNA: TGTGCCAGCAGTTTATGGGGGCAAATGAACACTGAAGCTTTCTTT. Protein sequence: CASSLWGQMNTEAFF.

The chain recombines TRBV28 with TRBJ2-3; TRBD2 aligns across 9 bases. CDR1 is MDHEN, CDR2 SYDVKM, per germline. The trim removed 2 bases at V and 2 bases at J, leaving 17 bases unmatched. This CDR3 has 20 amino acids. CDR3 sequence: CASSLDRSGRPLRDTDTQYF. Written as DNA, the CDR3 is TGTGCCAGCAGTTTAGATAGGAGCGGGAGGCCTCTAAGGGACACAGATACGCAGTATTTT.

The chain recombines TRBV5-1 with TRBJ2-7; 7 bases are a match to TRBD2. Per germline, CDR1 SGHRS and CDR2 YFSETQ. The ends lost 2 bases at V and 5 bases at J; junction bases unmatched: 19. The CDR3 covers 18 residues. The CDR3 sequence is CASSFGLKRREKWDEQYF. CDR3 coding DNA: TGCGCCAGCAGCTTTGGGTTAAAGCGGCGGGAGAAGTGGGACGAGCAGTACTTC.

This chain links TRBV6-6 with TRBJ2-7; a weak D match, TRBD1 (5 bases). The germline gives CDR1 MNHNY, CDR2 SVGAGI (reference sequence). The ends were cut back, 6 bases at V and 1 base at J, with 19 bases in the middle. The CDR3 contains 16 residues. The CDR3 region is CASSLNSRVLSYEQYF. CDR3 nucleotides: TGTGCCAGCAGCCTTAATTCCAGGGTTCTTTCCTACGAGCAGTACTTC.

Only one count was recorded for this clone. This chain connects TRBV28 to TRBJ2-7, with 10 bases that match TRBD1. This CDR3 is 14 amino acids long. The ends lost 2 bases at V and 2 bases at J; junction bases unmatched: 0. Germline V CDR1 and CDR2: MDHEN, SYDVKM. The CDR3 DNA follows: TGTGCCAGCAGTTTAGACAGGGGGCCCTACGAGCAGTACTTC. Translated: CASSLDRGPYEQYF.

The V call is TRBV5-4, the J call TRBJ1-2, with 7 nucleotides matching TRBD1. Trimming removed 2 bases from V and 4 bases from J; junction bases left unmatched: 8. The germline V gene encodes CDR1 SGHNT and CDR2 YYREEE (reference sequence). This CDR3 has 15 amino acids. The CDR3 here is CASSLAVQGTYGYTF. CDR3 bases: TGTGCCAGCAGCTTAGCAGTACAGGGGACCTATGGCTACACCTTC.

The chain couples TRBV4-2 to TRBJ2-5, with 7 bases identical to TRBD1. The V gene's germline CDR1 is LGHNA and CDR2 YNFKEQ. Trimming at V came to 2 bases and at J to 0 bases, leaving 9 bases not matched to a gene. This CDR3 is built from 17 residues. The CDR3 is CASSQQTGSGYQETQYF. The CDR3, as DNA: TGTGCCAGCAGCCAACAGACAGGGAGTGGGTACCAAGAGACCCAGTACTTC.

The chain is built from TRBV2 and TRBJ1-5; D is undetermined. CDR1 is SNHLY and CDR2 is FYNNEI in the germline V gene. The CDR3 spans 15 residues. V shed 2 bases and J shed 7 bases, with 15 bases lying between them. CDR3 sequence reads: CASSERGGGRQPQHF. CDR3 bases: TGTGCCAGCAGTGAACGTGGAGGAGGCCGGCAGCCCCAGCATTTT.

V is TRBV4-1 and J is TRBJ2-1, with D possibly TRBD2 on 5 matching bases. The CDR3 has 17 residues. V dropped 4 bases and J dropped 0 bases, with 16 bases sitting between them. CDR1 MGHRA and CDR2 YSYEKL come from the germline V gene. The CDR3 is CASSPAAGSSSYNEQFF. CDR3 sequence (DNA): TGCGCCAGCAGCCCAGCTGCGGGTTCAAGCTCCTACAATGAGCAGTTCTTC.

DNA for the CDR3: TGTGCCAGCTCACCACAGGTACAGGGAGATCAGCCCCAGCATTTT. Translating gives CASSPQVQGDQPQHF. The V and J genes are TRBV18 and TRBJ1-5; D is perhaps TRBD1 (6 bases). Per germline, CDR1 KGHSH and CDR2 LQKENI. This CDR3 is 15 amino acids long. With 1 base removed from V and 5 bases from J, the gap between germline ends came to 12 bases.

The chain uses TRBV7-2 and TRBJ1-2; a possible D gene is TRBD1 (6 bases). V gave up 3 bases and J gave up 4 bases, with 9 bases separating them. The CDR3 covers 13 residues. Germline CDR1 SGHTA, CDR2 FQGNSA. The CDR3 DNA follows: TGTGCCAGCAGCTTCGGACAGCTCTATGGCTACACCTTC. This gives the protein CASSFGQLYGYTF.

This chain joins TRBV5-1 and TRBJ2-5, with 14 bases that match TRBD2. This CDR3 is 15 amino acids long. J gave up 6 bases and V 6 bases, and 7 bases lay outside the gene matches. Germline CDR1 reads SGHRS; CDR2 reads YFSETQ. CDR3 DNA: TGCGCCAGCACAGACGGGACTAGCGGGAGACAGACCCAGTACTTC. Translation: CASTDGTSGRQTQYF.

This clone was recorded once. The J gene is TRBJ2-1, the V gene TRBV4-3, with 7 bases identical to TRBD2. Germline trimming cut 4 bases from V and 9 bases from J; bases unmatched to any gene: 18. This CDR3 is built from 17 residues. Per the germline V gene, CDR1 is LGHNA and CDR2 is YSLEER. In DNA, the CDR3 is TGCGCCAGCAGCCGTGTCCCTCCCGCTAGCGGCGAGGGTGAGCAGTTCTTC. Translation gives CASSRVPPASGEGEQFF.

The V gene is TRBV6-5, the J gene TRBJ2-3; 9 nucleotides align to TRBD1. This CDR3 has 15 amino acids. Germline assignment: CDR1 MNHEY and CDR2 SVGAGI. After removal of 0 bases from V and 6 bases from J, the junction contained 4 bases not matched to a gene. The DNA for the CDR3 is TGTGCCAGCAGTTACTCTCGACAGGGGGTGGATACGCAGTATTTT. Protein: CASSYSRQGVDTQYF.

The genes are TRBV7-2 and TRBJ1-2, with D unclear. From germline, CDR1 is SGHTA and CDR2 FQGNSA. Trimming removed 1 base from V and 0 bases from J, with 9 bases in between. CDR3 length equals 15 residues. DNA for the CDR3: TGTGCCAGCAGCTTAGTGCGGGCAGCTAACTATGGCTACACCTTC. It encodes CASSLVRAANYGYTF.

This chain links TRBV12-1 with TRBJ2-7; the table's D call of TRBD2 was not tested on the DNA. TRBV12-1 is a pseudogene locus. This CDR3 contains 16 residues. The DNA for the CDR3 is TGTGCCAGCAGCTTTGGGGAGGACTCCCCCACGGGCGAGCAGTACTTC. Translated: CASSFGEDSPTGEQYF.

A single count supports this clone. The genes are TRBV28 and TRBJ1-2; possible D gene TRBD1, 5 bases. Deletions cut 8 bases from V and 2 bases from J, with 12 bases between. CDR3 length: 13 residues. Germline loops: CDR1 MDHEN, CDR2 SYDVKM. Written as DNA, the CDR3 is TGTGCCAGCGGGAGGGGCACAAACTATGGCTACACCTTC. The encoded protein is CASGRGTNYGYTF.

This clone was seen a handful of times. The chain has TRBV23-1 and TRBJ2-7, with D perhaps TRBD1 (6 bases). TRBV23-1 is designated an ORF whose function remains uncertain. The germline V and J ends were trimmed by 4 bases and 0 bases, with 10 bases remaining between them. The CDR3 sequence is 14 residues long. This chain's CDR3 is CASSLGTNSYEQYF. DNA for the CDR3: TGCGCCAGCAGTCTGGGGACAAACTCCTACGAGCAGTACTTC.

The rearrangement joins TRBV5-8 to TRBJ2-7, with a possible D match to TRBD2 (6 bases). Looked up from germline, CDR1 is SGHTS and CDR2 is YDEGEE. The V and J ends lost 1 base and 4 bases respectively, with 15 bases between them. This CDR3 region has 15 residues. The CDR3, as DNA: TGTGCCAGCAGCTTGACCTGGGGGGACGGTTACGAGCAGTACTTC. Encoded protein: CASSLTWGDGYEQYF.

Here the CDR3 DNA reads TGCGCCAGCAGCATCTATAGCGGGGGGGCGGAAGAGACCCAGTACTTC. Amino acid sequence: CASSIYSGGAEETQYF. The chain joins TRBV5-1 to TRBJ2-5; 11 bases are a match to TRBD2. Germline V gene sequence: CDR1 SGHRS, CDR2 YFSETQ. CDR3 size: 16 residues. V lost 4 bases and J lost 3; bases outside the gene matches: 8. The full variable domain, with the rest looked up from reference TRBV5-1 and TRBJ2-5, is KAGVTQTPRYLIKTRGQQVTLSCSPISGHRSVSWYQQTPGQGLQFLFEYFSETQRNKGNFPGRFSGRQFSNSRSEMNVSTLELGDSALYLCASSIYSGGAEETQYFGPGTRLLVL.

As concerns this clone: One junction end does not reproduce the germline sequence, and a read error may be involved. This chain uses TRBV2 with TRBJ1-2; D is unresolved. Germline V gene lookup returns CDR1 SNHLY and CDR2 FYNNEI. The CDR3 is made up of 16 amino acids. CDR3 protein: CASTEAGRNLGYGYTF. In DNA form, the CDR3 reads TGTGCCAGCACTGAAGCGGGCAGGAACTTAGGCTATGGCTACACCTTC.

CDR3 amino acids: CASSAGDTQYF. In DNA form, the CDR3 reads TGTGCCAGCAGTGCGGGAGATACGCAGTATTTT. This chain connects TRBV6-5 to TRBJ2-3; TRBD2 is a possible D gene (5 bases). Germline CDR1 is MNHEY and CDR2 is SVGAGI. Between the trimmed V and J ends, which lost 5 bases and 5 bases, there was a span of 5 bases. The length of the CDR3 is 11 residues.

The chain recombines TRBV15 with TRBJ2-5; D remains unclear. The CDR3 spans 12 residues. V gave up 8 bases and J gave up 1 base, with 8 bases separating them. The germline V gene encodes CDR1 LNHNV and CDR2 YYDKDF (reference sequence). For the CDR3, the DNA is TGTGCCACCCAACACCTCCAAGAGACCCAGTACTTC. It translates to CATQHLQETQYF.

The chain combines TRBV6-5 with TRBJ1-3, with TRBD1 matching over 10 bases. The germline V gene has CDR1 MNHEY and CDR2 SVGAGI. V was pared by 4 bases and J by 0 bases, with 3 bases of the junction left unmatched. This CDR3 has 16 amino acids. CDR3 sequence reads: CASSSTGGYSGNTIYF. The CDR3, as DNA: TGTGCCAGCAGTTCGACAGGGGGCTACTCTGGAAACACCATATATTTT.

The chain carries TRBV4-2 and TRBJ2-7, with TRBD1 matching 7 bases. V lost 0 bases and J lost 4; bases outside the gene matches: 9. The CDR3 consists of 16 residues. Germline CDR1 LGHNA, CDR2 YNFKEQ. The CDR3 DNA reads TGTGCCAGCAGCCAAGATCCCGGGACAGCTACATACGAGCAGTACTTC. Translated, it gives CASSQDPGTATYEQYF.

The chain recombines TRBV9 with TRBJ1-4, with TRBD1 as a possible D gene (6 bases). The CDR3 spans 14 residues. Germline CDR1 and CDR2: SGDLS and YYNGEE. V shed 2 bases and J shed 5 bases, with 10 bases lying between them. CDR3 sequence (DNA): TGTGCCAGCAGCGTTGGTCAGGGGAATGAAAAACTGTTTTTT. This encodes CASSVGQGNEKLFF.

V and J are TRBV5-5 and TRBJ2-7, with D unclear. The CDR3 has 14 amino acids. CDR1 is SGHKS, CDR2 YYEKEE, per germline (reference sequence). V was cut by 2 bases and J by 0 bases, with 9 bases left in between. As DNA, the CDR3 is TGTGCCAGCAGCTTTGCTGAGAGCTCCTACGAGCAGTACTTC. Encoded protein: CASSFAESSYEQYF.